These 32 T cell receptor beta chains originate from one sample sequenced in a study of blood T cell repertoires in COVID-19. Clones were sequenced by immunoSEQ multiplex PCR, and TCRdb holds only the in-frame ones, with some missing. The sample comprises 95,000 to 150,000 clones, approximately 74% of which are singletons, and 6% rests with the top ten. The sequencing input was peripheral blood. Receptors originate from an elderly man with COVID-19, enrolled during active disease.

V gene TRBV2 combines with J gene TRBJ2-3; a weak D match, TRBD2 (6 bases). The germline V gene has CDR1 SNHLY and CDR2 FYNNEI. CDR3 length: 15 amino acids. Trimming cost V 5 bases and J 2 bases, with 14 bases left between them. CDR3 sequence reads: CASSRVAVTTDTQYF. CDR3 coding DNA: TGTGCCAGCAGTCGAGTAGCGGTAACCACAGATACGCAGTATTTT.

This clone was seen repeatedly, ten times or more. The chain combines TRBV28 with TRBJ2-7, with 7 bases fitting TRBD2. From germline, CDR1 is MDHEN and CDR2 SYDVKM. V shed 5 bases, J shed 4 bases, and the junction held 11 bases outside the gene matches. There are 15 residues in the CDR3. The CDR3 loop is CASSEMGGSGYEQYF. The CDR3 DNA follows: TGTGCCAGCAGTGAAATGGGCGGGAGCGGTTACGAGCAGTACTTC.

This chain links TRBV5-6 with TRBJ1-4; D not certain. This CDR3 is 13 amino acids long. Trimming took 0 bases from V and 5 from J, leaving 5 bases between them. Germline CDR1 reads SGHDT; CDR2 reads YYEEEE. CDR3 DNA: TGTGCCAGCAGCTTGGACAGAAATGAAAAACTGTTTTTT. Translated: CASSLDRNEKLFF.

This chain uses TRBV5-5 with TRBJ2-3; TRBD2 agrees at 13 bases. Germline V gives CDR1 SGHKS, CDR2 YYEKEE (reference sequence). V dropped 4 bases and J dropped 2; count of bases not matched to a gene: 4. This CDR3 contains 16 residues. This chain's CDR3 is CASSRGLAGPTDTQYF. The CDR3 region has the DNA TGTGCCAGCAGCCGGGGACTAGCGGGACCCACAGATACGCAGTATTTT.

V usage is TRBV19 and J usage is TRBJ2-1, with 7 positions matching TRBD2. The CDR3 spans 15 residues. The germline V gene has CDR1 LNHDA and CDR2 SQIVND (reference sequence). Losses at the gene ends were 6 bases for V and 4 bases for J; bases not matched to a gene: 9. CDR3 residues: CASSSSGNPYNEQFF. The CDR3 coding sequence is TGTGCCAGTAGCTCTAGCGGCAATCCTTACAATGAGCAGTTCTTC.

J is TRBJ2-7 and V is TRBV5-1; D is unresolved. The V end was cut by 0 bases, the J end by 3 bases, with 7 bases between. CDR3 size: 13 residues. CDR1 and CDR2 from the germline V gene are SGHRS and YFSETQ. The CDR3 is CASSLENSYEQYF. The CDR3 DNA reads as TGCGCCAGCAGCTTGGAGAACAGCTACGAGCAGTACTTC.

This clone was detected a few times. This sequence joins TRBV10-2 and TRBJ1-2; D remains ambiguous. CDR1 is WSHSY, CDR2 SAAADI, per germline. This CDR3 is 13 amino acids long. With 7 bases removed from V and 4 bases from J, the gap between germline ends came to 13 bases. The CDR3 DNA sequence: TGCGCCAGCAATCTAGGCCCCCTCTATGGCTACACCTTC. Encoded protein: CASNLGPLYGYTF.

This clone has just a few counts. The chain links TRBV20-1 to TRBJ2-5; D perhaps matches TRBD1 (5 bases). Trimming took off 3 bases at V and 3 bases at J, with 5 bases between the two ends. CDR3 length: 11 residues. CDR1 is DFQATT, CDR2 SNEGSKA, per germline (reference sequence). CDR3 DNA sequence: TGCAGTGCTAGCAGGGAAGAGACCCAGTACTTC. Its protein is CSASREETQYF.

This clone is a singleton in its sample. The chain joins TRBV7-9 to TRBJ2-3; 7 bases line up with TRBD2. V lost 6 bases and J lost 5; bases outside the gene matches: 14. The germline gives CDR1 SEHNR, CDR2 FQNEAQ (reference sequence). The CDR3 extends over 16 amino acids. Here the CDR3 DNA reads TGTGCCAGCAGGGGTCTGGTGGGAGGGCCTGTAGATACGCAGTATTTT. Translation gives CASRGLVGGPVDTQYF.

This chain joins TRBV18 and TRBJ1-1; maybe TRBD1 (5 bases). This CDR3 is built from 16 residues. Germline values: CDR1 KGHSH, CDR2 LQKENI. V lost 3 bases and J 1 base, leaving 15 bases between the germline ends. The CDR3 loop reads CASSPTLGQGNTEAFF. The CDR3 bases are TGTGCCAGCTCACCTACCTTGGGGCAGGGGAACACTGAAGCTTTCTTT.

V is TRBV24-1 and J is TRBJ2-3; 9 positions agree with TRBD1. Germline assignment: CDR1 KGHDR and CDR2 SFDVKD. This CDR3 has 15 residues. With 2 bases clipped from V and 3 bases from J, the junction kept 2 bases outside the gene matches. The CDR3 is CATSDYGQGTDTQYF. CDR3 DNA sequence: TGTGCCACCAGTGATTACGGACAGGGGACAGATACGCAGTATTTT.

This clone was seen a few times. The chain employs TRBV7-9 and TRBJ2-2; perhaps TRBD2 as D (6 bases). The V end was cut by 4 bases, the J end by 4 bases, with 22 bases between. The germline gives CDR1 SEHNR, CDR2 FQNEAQ (reference sequence). The CDR3 sequence is 18 residues long. The chain's CDR3 is CASSSIRYWGRSTGELFF. The CDR3, as DNA: TGTGCCAGCAGCTCTATCCGATATTGGGGGAGGTCCACCGGGGAGCTGTTTTTT.

The chain uses TRBV2 and TRBJ1-6; D is undetermined. Trimming removed 4 bases at V and 10 bases at J, with 14 bases between. The CDR3 length is 14 residues. CDR1 and CDR2 (germline): SNHLY, FYNNEI. The DNA of the CDR3 is TGTGCCAGCAGTGTTTGGGCAGCAGGCTCACCCCTCCACTTT. Translated: CASSVWAAGSPLHF.

The V and J genes are TRBV29-1 and TRBJ2-5; 12 nucleotides align to TRBD1. The CDR3 runs 13 residues. The germline V gene encodes CDR1 SQVTM and CDR2 ANQGSEA. V dropped 7 bases and J dropped 5; count of bases not matched to a gene: 5. This CDR3 reads CSAGTGGMETQYF. The CDR3 DNA is TGCAGCGCAGGGACAGGGGGCATGGAGACCCAGTACTTC.

Points on this clone: The sample holds other DNA sequences that translate to the same CDR3. This rearrangement joins TRBV7-9 to TRBJ1-3; no clear D. The CDR3 has 14 residues. V lost 1 base to trimming and J lost 1 base, with 5 bases between them. CDR1 and CDR2 from the germline V gene are SEHNR and FQNEAQ (reference sequence). The CDR3: CASSLGGSGNTIYF. CDR3 nucleotides: TGTGCCAGCAGCTTAGGAGGTTCTGGAAACACCATATATTTT.

This clone is a singleton in its sample. The rearrangement joins TRBV5-1 to TRBJ2-3, with D possibly being TRBD2 (5 bases). This CDR3 has 16 amino acids. Between the trimmed V and J ends, which lost 0 bases and 5 bases, there was a span of 16 bases. Germline-derived CDR1 and CDR2 are SGHRS and YFSETQ. CDR3 coding DNA: TGCGCCAGCAGCTTGGAGGCAGCGGTTGCACAAGATACGCAGTATTTT. Its translation is CASSLEAAVAQDTQYF.

This CDR3 is CASSRGLAGVLYNEQFF. CDR3 coding DNA: TGTGCCAGCAGCAGAGGACTAGCGGGAGTCTTATACAATGAGCAGTTCTTC. V gene TRBV11-2 combines with J gene TRBJ2-1, with TRBD2 matching 13 bases. The CDR3 loop spans 17 amino acids. CDR1 SGHAT and CDR2 FQNNGV come from the germline V gene. Trimming removed 5 bases from V and 4 bases from J; junction bases left unmatched: 8.

V usage is TRBV5-4 and J usage is TRBJ2-7; 10 nucleotides align to TRBD2. This CDR3 has 15 amino acids. Germline CDR1 reads SGHNT; CDR2 reads YYREEE (reference sequence). Trimming removed 6 bases from V and 3 bases from J; junction bases left unmatched: 9. The CDR3 loop reads CASTNRASGSYEQYF. CDR3 nucleotide sequence: TGTGCCAGCACAAACCGGGCTAGCGGGAGCTACGAGCAGTACTTC. The entire variable domain, with the rest obtained from reference TRBV5-4 and TRBJ2-7, is as follows: ETGVTQSPTHLIKTRGQQVTLRCSSQSGHNTVSWYQQALGQGPQFIFQYYREEENGRGNFPPRFSGLQFPNYSSELNVNALELDDSALYLCASTNRASGSYEQYFGPGTRLTVT.

The genes are TRBV10-1 and TRBJ2-5, with 8 bases fitting TRBD2. CDR3 length: 15 amino acids. Trimming took 6 bases from V and 4 from J; bases not matched to a gene: 10. Germline CDR1 WNHNN, CDR2 SYGVQD (reference sequence). The CDR3 region has the DNA TGCGCCAGCAGCTTAACCGGGACTAGTCGAGAGACCCAGTACTTC. Protein: CASSLTGTSRETQYF.

The chain uses TRBV6-5 and TRBJ2-1; D might be TRBD2 (5 bases). Germline CDR1 and CDR2: MNHEY and SVGAGI. V dropped 9 bases and J dropped 1 base, with 10 bases sitting between them. The CDR3 loop spans 13 amino acids. The DNA of the CDR3 is TGTGCCAGGGGCGGGTCGTCCTACAATGAGCAGTTCTTC. This translates into CARGGSSYNEQFF.

The chain carries TRBV9 and TRBJ2-5; maybe TRBD2 (6 bases). Germline assignment: CDR1 SGDLS and CDR2 YYNGEE. This CDR3 contains 16 residues. V was trimmed by 4 bases and J by 5 bases, leaving 21 bases between them. For the CDR3, the DNA is TGTGCCAGCAGCCCTAGACCAAATCGGGAGCGGGAGACCCAGTACTTC. It encodes CASSPRPNRERETQYF.

The rearrangement uses TRBV27 and TRBJ2-2, with TRBD2 as a possible D gene (5 bases). The germline V and J ends were trimmed by 5 bases and 7 bases, with 14 bases remaining between them. CDR1 MNHEY and CDR2 SMNVEV come from the germline V gene (reference sequence). CDR3 length: 14 amino acids. The CDR3 is CASSTASTGGELFF. In DNA, the CDR3 is TGTGCCAGCAGTACGGCTAGCACGGGCGGGGAGCTGTTTTTT.

The chain links TRBV19 to TRBJ2-3; maybe TRBD2 (6 bases). The length of the CDR3 is 13 residues. Germline V gene lookup returns CDR1 LNHDA and CDR2 SQIVND (reference sequence). V was cut by 9 bases and J by 2 bases, with 12 bases left in between. CDR3 nucleotides: TGTGCCAGCAGGACTACTGACACAGATACGCAGTATTTT. This gives the protein CASRTTDTDTQYF.

This clone was seen only once. The chain joins TRBV5-6 to TRBJ2-7, with D maybe TRBD1 (6 bases). Germline loops: CDR1 SGHDT, CDR2 YYEEEE. The V and J ends lost 1 base and 0 bases respectively, with 8 bases between them. This CDR3 comprises 14 residues. This CDR3 is CASSLIRGSYEQYF. The CDR3 DNA sequence: TGTGCCAGCAGCTTGATCAGGGGCTCCTACGAGCAGTACTTC.

The rearrangement joins TRBV19 to TRBJ2-7; D perhaps matches TRBD2 (6 bases). Trimming stripped 4 bases from V and 0 bases from J, with 10 bases between. The CDR3 consists of 14 residues. Germline lookup yields CDR1 LNHDA and CDR2 SQIVND (reference sequence). For the CDR3, the DNA is TGTGCCAGTAGTAGGGGACTTAGCTCCTACGAGCAGTACTTC. Its translation is CASSRGLSSYEQYF.

V usage is TRBV10-3 and J usage is TRBJ2-7; tentatively, D is TRBD1 (6 bases). Trimming cost V 5 bases and J 11 bases, with 13 bases left between them. The CDR3 sequence is 11 residues long. Per the germline V gene, CDR1 is ENHRY and CDR2 is SYGVKD. CDR3 protein: CAISTGFRKYF. The CDR3 bases are TGTGCCATCAGTACAGGGTTTCGAAAGTACTTC.

This clone was seen a single time. This chain links TRBV6-6 with TRBJ2-7; 8 nucleotides agree with TRBD1. J lost 1 base, V lost 5 bases, and 10 bases had no gene match. Germline V lookup: CDR1 MNHNY, CDR2 SVGAGI (reference sequence). The CDR3 totals 16 residues. The CDR3 protein is CASSRPDRGSSYEQYF. In DNA, the CDR3 is TGTGCCAGCAGTCGACCCGACAGGGGAAGTTCCTACGAGCAGTACTTC.

The genes are TRBV19 and TRBJ2-7; D is possibly TRBD2 (6 bases). Trimming pared 6 bases from V and 4 bases from J, leaving 13 bases between. CDR1 and CDR2 from the germline V gene are LNHDA and SQIVND (reference sequence). This CDR3 comprises 13 residues. The CDR3 loop is CASSRLDGYEQYF. CDR3 DNA sequence: TGTGCCAGTAGCAGACTAGACGGTTACGAGCAGTACTTC. Supplemented by reference TRBV19 and TRBJ2-7, the full variable domain reads DGGITQSPKYLFRKEGQNVTLSCEQNLNHDAMYWYRQDPGQGLRLIYYSQIVNDFQKGDIAEGYSVSREKKESFPLTVTSAQKNPTAFYLCASSRLDGYEQYFGPGTRLTVT.

The chain employs TRBV19 and TRBJ2-5, with TRBD1 identical over 10 bases. Trimming took 6 bases from V and 5 from J; bases not matched to a gene: 0. Germline V gene lookup returns CDR1 LNHDA and CDR2 SQIVND (reference sequence). The CDR3 runs to 12 residues. CDR3 amino acids: CASRGQGETQYF. CDR3 in DNA: TGTGCCAGTAGGGGACAGGGGGAGACCCAGTACTTC. Filled out from reference TRBV19 and TRBJ2-5, the complete variable domain reads DGGITQSPKYLFRKEGQNVTLSCEQNLNHDAMYWYRQDPGQGLRLIYYSQIVNDFQKGDIAEGYSVSREKKESFPLTVTSAQKNPTAFYLCASRGQGETQYFGPGTRLLVL.

V is TRBV6-1 and J is TRBJ2-1; 8 bases line up with TRBD1. The CDR3 covers 17 residues. Trimming cost V 1 base and J 1 base; bases outside gene matches: 6. In germline, CDR1 is MNHNS, CDR2 SASEGT. CDR3 residues: CASSEGTGRTSYNEQFF. In nucleotides, the CDR3 is TGTGCCAGCAGTGAAGGGACAGGGAGGACTTCCTACAATGAGCAGTTCTTC.

Notes on this clone: The junction shows a germline mismatch at one end, possibly a read error. The J gene is TRBJ2-7, the V gene TRBV12-3 or TRBV12-4; TRBD2 matches 9 bases. This CDR3 is 12 amino acids long. The CDR3 region is CASSLGPSGARF. CDR3 sequence (DNA): TGTGCCAGCAGTTTAGGACCTAGCGGGGCACGGTTC.

This clone was seen just once. The rearrangement links TRBV27 to TRBJ1-1; 7 bases line up with TRBD1. Trimming cost V 2 bases and J 5 bases; bases outside gene matches: 5. Germline CDR1 MNHEY, CDR2 SMNVEV (reference sequence). This CDR3 spans 14 amino acids. The CDR3 is CASSLRGRRTEAFF. CDR3 nucleotide sequence: TGTGCCAGCAGTTTAAGGGGGCGGAGGACTGAAGCTTTCTTT.